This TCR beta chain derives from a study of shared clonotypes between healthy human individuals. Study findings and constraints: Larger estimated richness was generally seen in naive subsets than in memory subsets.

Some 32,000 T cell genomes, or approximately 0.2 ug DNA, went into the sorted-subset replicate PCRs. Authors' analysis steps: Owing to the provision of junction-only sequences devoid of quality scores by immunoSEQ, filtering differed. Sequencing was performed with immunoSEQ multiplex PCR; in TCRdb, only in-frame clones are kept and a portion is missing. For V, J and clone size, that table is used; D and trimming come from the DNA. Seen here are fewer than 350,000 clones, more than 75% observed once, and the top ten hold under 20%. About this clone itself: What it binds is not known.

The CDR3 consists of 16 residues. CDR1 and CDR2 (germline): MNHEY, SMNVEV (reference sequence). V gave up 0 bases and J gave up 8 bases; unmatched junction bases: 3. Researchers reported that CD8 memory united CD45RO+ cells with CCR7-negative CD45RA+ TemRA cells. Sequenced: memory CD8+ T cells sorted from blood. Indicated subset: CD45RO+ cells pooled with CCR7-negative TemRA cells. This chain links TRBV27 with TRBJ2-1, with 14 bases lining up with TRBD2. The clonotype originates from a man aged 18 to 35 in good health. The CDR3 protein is CASSLSGLAGAYEQFF. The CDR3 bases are TGTGCCAGCAGTTTATCGGGACTAGCGGGAGCATATGAGCAGTTCTTC.